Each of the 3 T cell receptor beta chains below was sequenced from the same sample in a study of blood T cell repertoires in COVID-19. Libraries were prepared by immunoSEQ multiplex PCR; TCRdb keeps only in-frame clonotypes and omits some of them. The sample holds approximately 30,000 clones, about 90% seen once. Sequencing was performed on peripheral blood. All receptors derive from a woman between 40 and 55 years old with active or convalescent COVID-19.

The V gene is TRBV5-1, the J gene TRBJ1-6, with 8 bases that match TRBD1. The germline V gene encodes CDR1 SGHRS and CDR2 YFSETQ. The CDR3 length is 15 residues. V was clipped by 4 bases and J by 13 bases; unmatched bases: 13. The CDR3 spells CASSEGGTGTVPLHF. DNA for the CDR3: TGCGCCAGCAGCGAAGGGGGGACAGGAACTGTCCCCCTCCACTTT.

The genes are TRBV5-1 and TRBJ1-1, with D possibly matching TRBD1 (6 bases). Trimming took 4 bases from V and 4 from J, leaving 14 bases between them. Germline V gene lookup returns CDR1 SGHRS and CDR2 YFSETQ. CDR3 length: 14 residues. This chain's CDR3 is CASSQGTPGTEAFF. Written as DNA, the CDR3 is TGCGCCAGCAGCCAGGGGACCCCCGGCACTGAAGCTTTCTTT. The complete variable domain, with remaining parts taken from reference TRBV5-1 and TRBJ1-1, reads KAGVTQTPRYLIKTRGQQVTLSCSPISGHRSVSWYQQTPGQGLQFLFEYFSETQRNKGNFPGRFSGRQFSNSRSEMNVSTLELGDSALYLCASSQGTPGTEAFFGQGTRLTVV.

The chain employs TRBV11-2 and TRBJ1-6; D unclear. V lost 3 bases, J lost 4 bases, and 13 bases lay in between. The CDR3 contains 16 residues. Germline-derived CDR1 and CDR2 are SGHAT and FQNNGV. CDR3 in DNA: TGTGCCAGCAGCTTGCCCCTCCGGGGATATAATTCACCCCTCCACTTT. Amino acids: CASSLPLRGYNSPLHF. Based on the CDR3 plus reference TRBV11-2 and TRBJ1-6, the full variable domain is EAGVAQSPRYKIIEKRQSVAFWCNPISGHATLYWYQQILGQGPKLLIQFQNNGVVDDSQLPKDRFSAERLKGVDSTLKIQPAKLEDSAVYLCASSLPLRGYNSPLHFGNGTRLTVT.